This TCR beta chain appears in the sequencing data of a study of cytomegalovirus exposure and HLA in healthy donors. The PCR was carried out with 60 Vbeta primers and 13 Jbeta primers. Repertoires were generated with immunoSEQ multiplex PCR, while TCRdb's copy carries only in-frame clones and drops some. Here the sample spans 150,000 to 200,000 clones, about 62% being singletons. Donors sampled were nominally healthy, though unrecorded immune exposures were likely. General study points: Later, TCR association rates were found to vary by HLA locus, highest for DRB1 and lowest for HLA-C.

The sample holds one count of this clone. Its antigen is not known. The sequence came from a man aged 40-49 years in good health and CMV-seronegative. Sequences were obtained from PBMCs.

CDR3 sequence: CASSVTRTGKGEQFF. In DNA, the CDR3 is TGTGCCAGCAGTGTCACCCGGACAGGGAAGGGTGAGCAGTTCTTC. V gene TRBV6-1 combines with J gene TRBJ2-1; 8 bases are a match to TRBD1. Per germline, CDR1 MNHNS and CDR2 SASEGT. This CDR3 spans 15 amino acids. The V segment lost 4 bases and the J segment 9 bases; nucleotides outside the gene matches: 11.